This record covers a single T cell receptor beta chain. Per germline, CDR1 SGDLS and CDR2 YYNGEE. The CDR3 is made up of 14 amino acids. The study made its TRB cDNA libraries by 5' RACE, adding UMI labels. TCRdb reanalyzed the 5' RACE reads and collapses them to one entry per CDR3 protein, without DNA. This table lists 90,000 to 100,000 distinct CDR3 sequences. This sample is drawn from a study of CXCR3-negative and CXCR3-positive naive CD8 T cells. Sequenced input: naive CXCR3- CD8+ T cells from blood. Regarding subset: CD45RO-CCR7+CD27+CD95- naive CD8+ T cells lacking CXCR3 (TNR3-). The source of this sequence is a human donor in good health. Some clones in this sample may be carry-over from other donors' samples. V usage is TRBV9 and J usage is TRBJ1-1; without DNA, the TCRdb call of TRBD1 cannot be checked. CDR3 region: CASSGGDRRGGAFF.